Below are 21 T cell receptor beta chains sequenced from a single sample in a study of identical twins. TCRdb re-called the 5' RACE reads through MiXCR, storing one row per CDR3 protein. The sample comprises fewer than 650,000 distinct CDR3 sequences, roughly 9.9% of which are singletons, and 3% rests with the top ten. The sample was also reused in another study, on yellow fever vaccine responses in identical twins.

Input material: PBMCs. These receptors all come from a woman aged 18-35 years in good health.

This clonotype appeared many times. The chain recombines TRBV27 with TRBJ2-7; D is possibly TRBD1 or TRBD2 (7 bases each). Germline assignment: CDR1 MNHEY and CDR2 SMNVEV (reference sequence). The CDR3 has 15 amino acids. V lost 4 bases and J 3 bases, leaving 16 bases between the germline ends. The CDR3 DNA reads TGTGCCAGCAGTTCCCCCCAGGGGGGGGTCTACGAGCAGTACTTC. Encoded protein: CASSSPQGGVYEQYF.

V is TRBV7-2 and J is TRBJ1-5; possible D gene TRBD1, 6 bases. The CDR3 spans 14 residues. CDR1 and CDR2 (germline): SGHTA, FQGNSA. The V gene lost 5 bases and the J gene lost 4 bases, with 12 bases spanning the gap. The CDR3 bases are TGTGCCAGCAGCATCACACAGGGAAATCAGCCCCAGCATTTT. It is translated as CASSITQGNQPQHF.

The V call is TRBV5-1, the J call TRBJ2-1; TRBD1 is a possible D gene (5 bases). V dropped 4 bases and J dropped 7 bases, with 18 bases sitting between them. Per the germline V gene, CDR1 is SGHRS and CDR2 is YFSETQ. The CDR3 has 15 amino acids. CDR3 protein: CASSLDTADRNEQFF. The CDR3 DNA is TGCGCCAGCAGCCTGGACACTGCTGATAGGAATGAGCAGTTCTTC. Combining the CDR3 with reference TRBV5-1 and TRBJ2-1 gives the whole variable domain KAGVTQTPRYLIKTRGQQVTLSCSPISGHRSVSWYQQTPGQGLQFLFEYFSETQRNKGNFPGRFSGRQFSNSRSEMNVSTLELGDSALYLCASSLDTADRNEQFFGPGTRLTVL.

The chain links TRBV13 to TRBJ2-3; 7 bases fit TRBD1. With 5 bases clipped from V and 0 bases from J, the junction kept 14 bases outside the gene matches. CDR1 and CDR2 (germline): PRHDT, FYEKMQ (reference sequence). CDR3 length equals 18 residues. CDR3 nucleotides: TGTGCCAGCAGCCTTACAGGGGTCGAGGCTCCTAGCACAGATACGCAGTATTTT. Translated: CASSLTGVEAPSTDTQYF.

This clonotype was observed many times. The chain links TRBV5-6 to TRBJ2-2; D is undetermined. This CDR3 has 14 residues. V lost 0 bases, J lost 9 bases, and 12 bases lay in between. Germline CDR1 and CDR2: SGHDT and YYEEEE. CDR3 nucleotide sequence: TGTGCCAGCAGCTTGGACCCTGTGGGCAGGGAGCTGTTTTTT. Translation gives CASSLDPVGRELFF.

This clonotype was recorded at least ten times. The CDR3 protein is CASSLSLGEAYEQYF. CDR3 nucleotides: TGTGCCAGCAGCTTAAGTCTGGGGGAGGCCTACGAGCAGTACTTC. The chain is built from TRBV7-2 and TRBJ2-7, with D perhaps TRBD2 (6 bases). The V end was cut by 2 bases, the J end by 2 bases, with 13 bases between. Germline V CDR1 and CDR2: SGHTA, FQGNSA. The CDR3 length is 15 residues.

The chain uses TRBV7-2 and TRBJ2-7, with TRBD1 matching over 9 bases. This CDR3 has 14 residues. Unmatched junction bases numbered 5, after V lost 5 bases and J lost 3 bases. The germline V gene has CDR1 SGHTA and CDR2 FQGNSA. CDR3 loop: CASSLGTGFYEQYF. In DNA form, the CDR3 reads TGTGCCAGCAGCCTCGGGACAGGGTTCTACGAGCAGTACTTC.

The DNA of the CDR3 is TGTGCCAGCACCAAGGTCGGGAGGGCCAACGAGCAGTACTTC. Amino acid sequence: CASTKVGRANEQYF. The rearrangement links TRBV7-8 to TRBJ2-7, with 8 bases fitting TRBD2. Germline CDR1 reads SGHVS; CDR2 reads FQNEAQ. This CDR3 spans 14 amino acids. V dropped 7 bases and J dropped 5; count of bases not matched to a gene: 10.

There are a few counts of this clonotype. The chain has TRBV7-2 and TRBJ2-3; a possible D gene is TRBD2 (6 bases). V was shortened by 5 bases and J by 3 bases, with 15 bases between the two germline ends. CDR1 and CDR2 from the germline V gene are SGHTA and FQGNSA. The CDR3 length is 15 residues. CDR3 protein: CASSRPGTYTDTQYF. The CDR3 DNA is TGTGCCAGCAGCCGACCCGGGACTTATACAGATACGCAGTATTTT. The whole variable domain, remainder taken from reference TRBV7-2 and TRBJ2-3, is GAGVSQSPSNKVTEKGKDVELRCDPISGHTALYWYRQSLGQGLEFLIYFQGNSAPDKSGLPSDRFSAERTGGSVSTLTIQRTQQEDSAVYLCASSRPGTYTDTQYFGPGTRLTVL.

This clonotype was picked up many times. The chain has TRBV5-1 and TRBJ1-1; tentative D call: TRBD1 (5 bases). V was shortened by 5 bases and J by 4 bases, with 12 bases between the two germline ends. This CDR3 is built from 13 residues. The germline V gene has CDR1 SGHRS and CDR2 YFSETQ. Here the CDR3 DNA reads TGCGCCAGCAGGACAGCCTCGGGCACTGAAGCTTTCTTT. This codes for CASRTASGTEAFF.

This clonotype appeared many times. The chain joins TRBV5-1 to TRBJ2-1; TRBD2 matches 10 bases. Germline CDR1 is SGHRS and CDR2 is YFSETQ. With V trimmed by 0 bases and J by 8 bases, 11 bases remained unmatched. The CDR3 is made up of 17 amino acids. CDR3 region: CASSLAFSGRAPHEQFF. The DNA of the CDR3 is TGCGCCAGCAGCTTGGCTTTCAGCGGGAGGGCCCCCCATGAGCAGTTCTTC.

This chain connects TRBV12-3 or TRBV12-4 to TRBJ1-2; D call uncertain. The CDR3 has 15 amino acids. Trimming left V 5 bases short and J 2 bases short, with 15 bases between. The CDR3 loop reads CASSKMDGPNYGYTF. DNA of the CDR3: TGTGCCAGCAGTAAAATGGACGGACCGAACTATGGCTACACCTTC.

The table lists this clonotype with many counts. The genes are TRBV27 and TRBJ2-7; 7 bases agree with TRBD1. Germline V CDR1 and CDR2: MNHEY, SMNVEV (reference sequence). J gave up 7 bases and V 4 bases, and 10 bases lay outside the gene matches. The CDR3 covers 14 residues. Written as DNA, the CDR3 is TGTGCCAGCAGTTCTGACAGGGCCCTTTGGGAGCAGTACTTC. As protein: CASSSDRALWEQYF.

There are a few counts of this clonotype. This sequence joins TRBV6-5 and TRBJ2-3; the D gene is possibly TRBD2 (6 bases). There are 17 residues in the CDR3. Trimming left V 0 bases short and J 1 base short, with 14 bases between. Germline CDR1 and CDR2: MNHEY and SVGAGI. The DNA of the CDR3 is TGTGCCAGCAGTTACTCGAGTGGGAGGTTGGGCACAGATACGCAGTATTTT. This translates into CASSYSSGRLGTDTQYF.

The rearrangement links TRBV6-2 or TRBV6-3 to TRBJ2-7; 10 bases align to TRBD2. The J segment lost 3 bases and the V segment lost 2 bases, leaving 4 bases of the junction unmatched. The CDR3 spans 15 residues. CDR1 and CDR2 from the germline V gene are MNHEY and SVGEGT. CDR3 DNA: TGTGCCAGCAGTTACCAGATAGCGGGAGGCTACGAGCAGTACTTC. Residues: CASSYQIAGGYEQYF.

The table lists this clonotype with a few counts. The CDR3 region has the DNA TGCAGTGCTGATATGGACAGGGGTTACAATGAGCAGTTCTTC. Protein product: CSADMDRGYNEQFF. The gene calls are TRBV20-1 and TRBJ2-1; the match to TRBD1 covers 9 bases. This CDR3 is built from 14 residues. Germline V gene sequence: CDR1 DFQATT, CDR2 SNEGSKA (reference sequence). The V segment lost 5 bases and the J segment 4 bases; nucleotides outside the gene matches: 6.

This clonotype was observed a few times. The V call is TRBV20-1, the J call TRBJ2-1; D is unclear. In germline, CDR1 is DFQATT, CDR2 SNEGSKA (reference sequence). This CDR3 region has 11 residues. Trimming removed 2 bases from V and 6 bases from J, with 5 bases in between. CDR3 sequence (DNA): TGCAGTGCTAGATATTCCAATGAGCAGTTCTTC. This gives the protein CSARYSNEQFF.

V is TRBV9 and J is TRBJ2-3; D is perhaps TRBD2 (6 bases). Trimming removed 1 base at V and 5 bases at J, with 11 bases between. Germline values: CDR1 SGDLS, CDR2 YYNGEE. The length of the CDR3 is 14 residues. Here the CDR3 DNA reads TGTGCCAGCAGCGTAATTGGCGGGGTAGATACGCAGTATTTT. Its protein is CASSVIGGVDTQYF.

This clonotype was seen at least ten times. CDR3 bases: TGCGCCAGCAGCTTGGGCATCTCTGAGCAGTTCTTC. Translating gives CASSLGISEQFF. The V and J genes are TRBV5-1 and TRBJ2-1, with D unresolved. CDR3 length equals 12 residues. The V gene lost 0 bases and the J gene lost 9 bases, with 7 bases spanning the gap. Germline V gene sequence: CDR1 SGHRS, CDR2 YFSETQ.

This clonotype was found many times. The J gene is TRBJ1-4, the V gene TRBV7-2; no reliable D call. CDR1 is SGHTA, CDR2 FQGNSA, per germline. This CDR3 has 15 residues. V was shortened by 5 bases and J by 6 bases, with 16 bases between the two germline ends. The CDR3 sequence: CASSPGFRRHEKLFF. The CDR3 region has the DNA TGTGCCAGCAGCCCCGGGTTCAGGAGACATGAAAAACTGTTTTTT.

This clonotype was counted between two and nine times. The gene calls are TRBV10-3 and TRBJ2-1; no clear D. The CDR3 spans 12 residues. The germline V and J ends were trimmed by 1 base and 9 bases, with 7 bases remaining between them. CDR1 and CDR2 (germline): ENHRY, SYGVKD. This CDR3 is CAISEWSSEQFF. The CDR3, as DNA: TGTGCCATCAGTGAGTGGAGCTCTGAGCAGTTCTTC.